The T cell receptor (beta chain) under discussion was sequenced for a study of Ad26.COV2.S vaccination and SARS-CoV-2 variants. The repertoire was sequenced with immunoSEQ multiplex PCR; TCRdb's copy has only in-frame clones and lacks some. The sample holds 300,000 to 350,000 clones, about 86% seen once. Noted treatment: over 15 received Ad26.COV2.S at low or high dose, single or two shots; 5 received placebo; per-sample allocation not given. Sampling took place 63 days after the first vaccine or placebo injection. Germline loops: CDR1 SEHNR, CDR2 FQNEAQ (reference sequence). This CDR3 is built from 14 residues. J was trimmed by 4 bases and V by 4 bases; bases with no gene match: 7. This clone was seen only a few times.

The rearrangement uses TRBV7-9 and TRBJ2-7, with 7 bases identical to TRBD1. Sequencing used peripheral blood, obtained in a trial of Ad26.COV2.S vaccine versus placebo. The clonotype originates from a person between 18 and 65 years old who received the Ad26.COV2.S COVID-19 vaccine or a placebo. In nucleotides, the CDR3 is TGTGCCAGCAGCTCTCGGACAGGAGTTTACGAGCAGTACTTC. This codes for CASSSRTGVYEQYF.